The present T cell receptor (beta chain) was sequenced within a study of T cell changes during pregnancy in multiple sclerosis. This CDR3 is 13 amino acids long. The V gene's germline CDR1 is GTSNPN and CDR2 SVGIG (reference sequence). V lost 0 bases and J lost 3, with 8 bases in between. Generated by immunoSEQ multiplex PCR, the TCRdb table keeps only in-frame clones and is missing some. Of 93,000 or so clones in the sample, around nine tenths were seen once. J is TRBJ2-5 and V is TRBV30; D is unclear. The TCR was taken from a female donor with multiple sclerosis, enrolled in a pregnancy study. The specimen was peripheral blood, collected after pregnancy. The CDR3 reads CAWSVRVEETQYF. The CDR3 region has the DNA TGTGCCTGGAGTGTACGGGTAGAAGAGACCCAGTACTTC.